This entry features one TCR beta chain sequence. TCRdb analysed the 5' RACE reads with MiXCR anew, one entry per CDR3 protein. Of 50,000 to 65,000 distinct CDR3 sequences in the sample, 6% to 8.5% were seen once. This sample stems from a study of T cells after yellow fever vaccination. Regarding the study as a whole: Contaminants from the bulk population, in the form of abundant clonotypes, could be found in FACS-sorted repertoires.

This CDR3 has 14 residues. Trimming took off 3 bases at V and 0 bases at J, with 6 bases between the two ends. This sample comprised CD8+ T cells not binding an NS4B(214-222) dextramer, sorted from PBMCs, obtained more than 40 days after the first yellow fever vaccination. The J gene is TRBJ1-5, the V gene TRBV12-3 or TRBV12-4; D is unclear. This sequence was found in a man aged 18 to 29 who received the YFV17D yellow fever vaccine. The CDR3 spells CASSFGFSNQPQHF. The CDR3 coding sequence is TGTGCCAGCAGTTTTGGCTTTAGCAATCAGCCCCAGCATTTT.